These 16 T cell receptor beta chains were all obtained from the same sample, sequenced in a study of blood T cell repertoires in COVID-19. Assay used: immunoSEQ multiplex PCR; TCRdb lists only in-frame clones, some missing. The table records 350,000 to 400,000 clones, about 88% of them present only once. Sequencing was done on a sample of peripheral blood. These receptors came from a woman aged 55-75 years with COVID-19, enrolled during active disease.

V usage is TRBV19 and J usage is TRBJ1-5, with D hard to call. The CDR3 runs 15 residues. The V end lost 8 bases, the J end lost 0 bases, and 14 bases lay between the germline ends. From germline, CDR1 is LNHDA and CDR2 SQIVND (reference sequence). CDR3 loop: CASWERGYSNQPQHF. The CDR3 DNA reads as TGTGCCAGTTGGGAGAGAGGATATAGCAATCAGCCCCAGCATTTT.

The chain is built from TRBV5-1 and TRBJ1-1; no clear D. V was trimmed by 4 bases and J by 1 base, leaving 5 bases between them. Germline CDR1 SGHRS, CDR2 YFSETQ. This CDR3 comprises 12 residues. CDR3 nucleotides: TGCGCCAGCAGCCTTAAGAACACTGAAGCTTTCTTT. It is translated as CASSLKNTEAFF.

V usage is TRBV5-1 and J usage is TRBJ1-1, with TRBD1 as a possible D gene (5 bases). The CDR3 consists of 15 residues. Germline V CDR1 and CDR2: SGHRS, YFSETQ. V lost 1 base and J 1 base, leaving 11 bases between the germline ends. CDR3 nucleotides: TGCGCCAGCAGCTTGAACCAAAGGGGGAACACTGAAGCTTTCTTT. Translated, it gives CASSLNQRGNTEAFF.

This chain uses TRBV4-1 with TRBJ1-5, with D maybe TRBD1 (5 bases). V was clipped by 2 bases and J by 5 bases, with 13 bases between them. There are 15 residues in the CDR3. Germline V CDR1 and CDR2: MGHRA, YSYEKL. This CDR3 is CASSQTRQSDQPQHF. The CDR3 DNA follows: TGCGCCAGCAGCCAAACCAGACAGTCAGATCAGCCCCAGCATTTT.

This sequence joins TRBV11-3 and TRBJ1-2; D gene ambiguous. There are 14 residues in the CDR3. The ends were cut back, 8 bases at V and 3 bases at J, with 16 bases in the middle. CDR1 is SGHNT, CDR2 YENEEA, per germline. The DNA for the CDR3 is TGTGCCAGCGGCTCCGGAGGGCAATACTATGGCTACACCTTC. Amino acid sequence: CASGSGGQYYGYTF.

The J gene is TRBJ1-1, the V gene TRBV30, with D possibly TRBD1 on 5 matching bases. This CDR3 has 15 residues. The germline gives CDR1 GTSNPN, CDR2 SVGIG (reference sequence). The ends were cut back, 2 bases at V and 4 bases at J, with 17 bases in the middle. The CDR3 DNA reads TGTGCCTGGAGTCATACAGGTGGATTTCGCACTGAAGCTTTCTTT. This gives the protein CAWSHTGGFRTEAFF.

This clone was detected a few times. The chain carries TRBV19 and TRBJ2-3, with 8 nucleotides matching TRBD1. Germline-derived CDR1 and CDR2 are LNHDA and SQIVND (reference sequence). V shed 6 bases and J 1 base; nucleotides not matched to a gene: 9. This CDR3 is built from 16 residues. CDR3: CASRIPSGQGTDTQYF. For the CDR3, the DNA is TGTGCCAGTAGGATCCCATCGGGACAGGGCACAGATACGCAGTATTTT.

The chain carries TRBV24-1 and TRBJ2-1, with TRBD1 matching over 8 bases. The CDR3 is 15 residues long. J was trimmed by 8 bases and V by 1 base; bases with no gene match: 6. Germline V lookup: CDR1 KGHDR, CDR2 SFDVKD. CDR3 nucleotides: TGTGCCACCAGTGATTTCGGACAGGGTCGGGATGAGCAGTTCTTC. This gives the protein CATSDFGQGRDEQFF.

In its sample, this clone was seen a few times. The rearrangement joins TRBV12-5 to TRBJ1-2; tentative D call: TRBD1 (6 bases). Germline V lookup: CDR1 LGHNT, CDR2 FRNRAP. This CDR3 spans 16 amino acids. V was trimmed by 0 bases and J by 5 bases, leaving 16 bases between them. CDR3 sequence: CASGLVPHGTLYGYTF. In DNA form, the CDR3 reads TGTGCTAGTGGTTTGGTACCCCACGGGACACTTTATGGCTACACCTTC.

This clone was detected only a few times. V usage is TRBV5-4 and J usage is TRBJ1-1, with 8 bases aligning to TRBD1. The CDR3 consists of 14 residues. CDR1 and CDR2 from the germline V gene are SGHNT and YYREEE (reference sequence). Germline trimming cut 3 bases from V and 6 bases from J; bases unmatched to any gene: 7. CDR3 in DNA: TGTGCCAGCAGCTCACAACAGGGGGGGGCTGAAGCTTTCTTT. Translated, it gives CASSSQQGGAEAFF.

The rearrangement uses TRBV6-8 and TRBJ2-3, with D maybe TRBD1 (6 bases). Trimming left V 8 bases short and J 5 bases short, with 17 bases between. Germline CDR1 MNHGY, CDR2 SAAAGT. The CDR3 contains 14 residues. CDR3 loop: CASVSGHCGDTQYF. For the CDR3, the DNA is TGTGCCAGCGTATCGGGACATTGCGGAGATACGCAGTATTTT.

The chain employs TRBV18 and TRBJ1-1, with D perhaps TRBD1 (5 bases). CDR3 size: 13 residues. Germline V gene data show CDR1 as KGHSH and CDR2 as LQKENI. The ends were cut back, 4 bases at V and 1 base at J, with 7 bases in the middle. CDR3 DNA sequence: TGTGCCAGCTCACACGGACAGAACACTGAAGCTTTCTTT. Translated, it gives CASSHGQNTEAFF.

J is TRBJ1-1 and V is TRBV27; D call uncertain. Trimming pared 6 bases from V and 10 bases from J, leaving 15 bases between. Germline V gene lookup returns CDR1 MNHEY and CDR2 SMNVEV (reference sequence). The CDR3 length is 12 residues. The CDR3 protein is CASRTPYSGAFF. The CDR3, as DNA: TGTGCCAGCAGAACCCCATATTCAGGAGCTTTCTTT.

This clone was recorded a few times. V is TRBV4-1 and J is TRBJ2-5; 12 nucleotides match TRBD2. The CDR3 covers 17 residues. Germline V gene data show CDR1 as MGHRA and CDR2 as YSYEKL. V lost 4 bases to trimming and J lost 1 base; unmatched junction nucleotides: 7. In DNA, the CDR3 is TGCGCCAGCAGCCTTTCCGGGACTAGCGGGTTCCAAGAGACCCAGTACTTC. Residues: CASSLSGTSGFQETQYF.

This rearrangement joins TRBV7-9 to TRBJ2-1, with D hard to call. The germline V gene has CDR1 SEHNR and CDR2 FQNEAQ (reference sequence). This CDR3 spans 11 amino acids. Trimming cost V 7 bases and J 8 bases, with 9 bases left between them. The CDR3 sequence: CASTYGDEQFF. For the CDR3, the DNA is TGTGCCAGCACCTATGGAGATGAGCAGTTCTTC.

The rearrangement links TRBV12-3 or TRBV12-4 to TRBJ1-1; D ambiguous. V lost 6 bases and J 6 bases, leaving 14 bases between the germline ends. This CDR3 spans 13 amino acids. CDR3 bases: TGTGCCAGCAGCCCTGGCGCGAGGGCTGAAGCTTTCTTT. Translated: CASSPGARAEAFF.